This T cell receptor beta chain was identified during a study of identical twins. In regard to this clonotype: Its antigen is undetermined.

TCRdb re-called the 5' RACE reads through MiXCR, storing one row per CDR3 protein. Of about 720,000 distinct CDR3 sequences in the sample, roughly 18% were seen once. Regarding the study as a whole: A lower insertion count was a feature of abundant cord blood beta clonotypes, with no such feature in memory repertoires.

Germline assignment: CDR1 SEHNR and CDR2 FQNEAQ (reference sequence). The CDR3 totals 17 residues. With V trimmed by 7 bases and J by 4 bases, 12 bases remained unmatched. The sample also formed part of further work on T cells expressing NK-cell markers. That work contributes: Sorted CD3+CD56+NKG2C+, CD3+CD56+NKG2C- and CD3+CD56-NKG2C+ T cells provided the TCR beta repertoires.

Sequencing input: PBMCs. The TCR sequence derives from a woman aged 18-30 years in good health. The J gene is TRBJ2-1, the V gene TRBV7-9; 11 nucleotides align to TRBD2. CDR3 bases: TGTGCCAGCACAGTGGGTAGCGGGAGGGCCGTGTACAATGAGCAGTTCTTC. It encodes CASTVGSGRAVYNEQFF. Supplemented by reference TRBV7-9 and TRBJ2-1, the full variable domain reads DTGVSQNPRHKITKRGQNVTFRCDPISEHNRLYWYRQTLGQGPEFLTYFQNEAQLEKSRLLSDRFSAERPKGSFSTLEIQRTEQGDSAMYLCASTVGSGRAVYNEQFFGPGTRLTVL.